The 2 T cell receptor beta chains below all came from one sample that was sequenced in a study of cytomegalovirus exposure and HLA in healthy donors. Primers included in the PCR were 60 Vbeta and 13 Jbeta primers. Clones were sequenced by immunoSEQ multiplex PCR, and TCRdb holds only the in-frame ones, with some missing. The table includes about 100,000 clones, around 82% detected once. Sequences were obtained from PBMCs. Receptor source: a woman between 50 and 59 years old in good health and CMV-seropositive.

The CDR3 is CASSMADRSKQYF. CDR3 sequence (DNA): TGTGCCAGCAGTATGGCAGACCGGAGTAAGCAGTACTTC. V is TRBV27 and J is TRBJ2-7, with unresolved D. Germline V gene lookup returns CDR1 MNHEY and CDR2 SMNVEV (reference sequence). V was cut by 5 bases and J by 8 bases, with 16 bases left in between. The CDR3 sequence is 13 residues long.

The CDR3 DNA sequence: TGCAGCGTTGAAGGACAGGGCGGCGAGCAGTACTTC. The encoded protein is CSVEGQGGEQYF. The genes are TRBV29-1 and TRBJ2-5, with 7 bases identical to TRBD1. Matching the DNA end better, TRBJ2-7 makes the J call doubtful. The germline V gene encodes CDR1 SQVTM and CDR2 ANQGSEA. The CDR3 spans 12 residues.